This T cell receptor (beta chain) is from a study of T cells in Graves' hyperthyroidism and ophthalmopathy. Study conclusions and caveats: Model predictions of ophthalmopathy came a median roughly 6.4 months before onset.

Remarks on this clonotype: Its antigen is not identified.

TCR beta CDR3 regions were amplified from RNA transcripts. HTBI primers were the set used in a first-round RT-PCR of the TCR CDR3. TCRdb independently ran MiXCR on the multiplex PCR reads; one entry per CDR3 protein. This sample yields hundreds of thousands of distinct CDR3 sequences, of which roughly 15% are seen a single time; less than 3.5% belongs to the top ten. Ophthalmopathy patients showed a Clinical Activity Score of at least 3, NOSPECS grade of at least 4 and duration under 3 months. Orbital computed tomography and thyroid ultrasound, together with serum TRAb and thyroxine and clinical symptoms, were used for diagnoses. The CDR3 length is 13 residues. Germline loops: CDR1 MNHNS, CDR2 SASEGT. The V end lost 8 bases, the J end lost 2 bases, and 10 bases lay between the germline ends.

The origin of this receptor is a woman aged 35 to 49 with Graves' ophthalmopathy. The chain is built from TRBV6-1 and TRBJ1-5; D is ambiguous. The source material was blood. CDR3 region: CASDRKGNQPQHF. DNA of the CDR3: TGTGCCAGCGACCGAAAGGGCAATCAGCCCCAGCATTTT.